The 28 T cell receptor beta chains presented below share a single source sample, sequenced in a study of blood T cell repertoires in COVID-19. The data were produced by immunoSEQ multiplex PCR, yet TCRdb's version contains in-frame clones alone and is incomplete. Of some 170,000 clones in the sample, approximately 78% were seen once. The sequencing input was PBMCs or T cells enriched from blood (not recorded which). The receptors here all came from a woman aged 45-65 years who had recovered from COVID-19.

J is TRBJ1-1 and V is TRBV15, with D perhaps matching TRBD1 (6 bases). The CDR3 spans 13 residues. Trimming removed 3 bases at V and 8 bases at J, with 13 bases between. From germline, CDR1 is LNHNV and CDR2 YYDKDF (reference sequence). The CDR3 spells CATSRPDRTEAFF. CDR3 nucleotide sequence: TGTGCCACCAGCAGGCCTGACAGGACCGAAGCTTTCTTT.

The V gene is TRBV6-2 or TRBV6-3, the J gene TRBJ1-1, with D unresolved. CDR3 size: 12 residues. V gave up 6 bases and J gave up 1 base, with 6 bases separating them. CDR1 and CDR2 (germline): MNHEY, SVGEGT. The CDR3 region has the DNA TGTGCCAGCAGATACCAGAACACTGAAGCTTTCTTT. This translates into CASRYQNTEAFF.

The V and J genes are TRBV27 and TRBJ2-3; D unclear. Per germline, CDR1 MNHEY and CDR2 SMNVEV (reference sequence). Trimming removed 6 bases from V and 6 bases from J, with 10 bases in between. The CDR3 covers 12 residues. The CDR3 DNA reads as TGTGCCAGCAGCTCGCCACGGGATACGCAGTATTTT. Its translation: CASSSPRDTQYF.

The chain uses TRBV5-1 and TRBJ2-3; 9 positions agree with TRBD2. The CDR3 is 17 amino acids. Germline lookup yields CDR1 SGHRS and CDR2 YFSETQ. Germline trimming cut 4 bases from V and 0 bases from J; bases unmatched to any gene: 9. The CDR3 coding sequence is TGCGCCAGCAGCCGTTTAGCGGGAGTCAAGAGCACAGATACGCAGTATTTT. This encodes CASSRLAGVKSTDTQYF.

The rearrangement joins TRBV2 to TRBJ2-1; tentatively, D is TRBD1 (5 bases). V was cut by 3 bases and J by 3 bases, with 15 bases left in between. The CDR3 extends over 16 amino acids. Germline loops: CDR1 SNHLY, CDR2 FYNNEI. The CDR3 loop reads CASSEGPSANYNEQFF. In DNA form, the CDR3 reads TGTGCCAGCAGTGAGGGGCCATCCGCAAACTACAATGAGCAGTTCTTC.

As concerns this clone: Additional DNA sequences in this sample encode the identical CDR3. The chain employs TRBV7-9 and TRBJ2-2; 10 bases line up with TRBD1. This CDR3 comprises 15 residues. Germline assignment: CDR1 SEHNR and CDR2 FQNEAQ (reference sequence). Unmatched junction bases numbered 3, after V lost 4 bases and J lost 4 bases. The CDR3 nucleotides are TGTGCCAGCAGCTCCCGGACAGGGGGCACCGGGGAGCTGTTTTTT. Its protein product is CASSSRTGGTGELFF.

V gene TRBV6-5 combines with J gene TRBJ2-2; 8 bases align to TRBD1. The CDR3 loop spans 14 amino acids. V lost 7 bases and J lost 8; bases outside the gene matches: 9. The germline CDR1 and CDR2 sequences are MNHEY and SVGAGI. CDR3 protein: CASNIRQGRGELFF. CDR3 DNA sequence: TGTGCCAGCAATATTAGACAGGGGAGGGGGGAGCTGTTTTTT.

The chain combines TRBV2 with TRBJ1-5; TRBD1 matches 7 bases. The CDR3 has 16 amino acids. V shed 6 bases, J shed 6 bases, and the junction held 14 bases outside the gene matches. Germline V gene lookup returns CDR1 SNHLY and CDR2 FYNNEI. CDR3 sequence (DNA): TGTGCCAGCAGGACCCTAGATACAGGGGTTCCTCAGCCCCAGCATTTT. Its protein product is CASRTLDTGVPQPQHF. The full variable domain, rest sourced from reference TRBV2 and TRBJ1-5, is EPEVTQTPSHQVTQMGQEVILRCVPISNHLYFYWYRQILGQKVEFLVSFYNNEISEKSEIFDDQFSVERPDGSNFTLKIRSTKLEDSAMYFCASRTLDTGVPQPQHFGDGTRLSIL.

A few counts support this clone. J is TRBJ1-2 and V is TRBV14, with D perhaps matching TRBD1 (6 bases). Germline CDR1 and CDR2: SGHDN and FVKESK. This CDR3 has 14 amino acids. Trimming removed 6 bases at V and 4 bases at J, with 15 bases between. The CDR3 coding sequence is TGTGCCAGCAGAACCGAGACAGGAATCTATGGCTACACCTTC. Translation: CASRTETGIYGYTF.

V gene TRBV29-1 combines with J gene TRBJ2-3, with D tentatively TRBD1 (6 bases). The CDR3 sequence is 15 residues long. Trimming pared 7 bases from V and 0 bases from J, leaving 17 bases between. From germline, CDR1 is SQVTM and CDR2 ANQGSEA. CDR3 loop: CSGAAGTSSTDTQYF. The CDR3 DNA reads TGCAGCGGTGCCGCCGGGACAAGTAGCACAGATACGCAGTATTTT.

The CDR3 loop is CASRSGRGRQDNTGELFF. The DNA for the CDR3 is TGTGCCAGCAGGTCCGGGCGGGGGCGTCAAGATAACACCGGGGAGCTGTTTTTT. This chain links TRBV2 with TRBJ2-2; the D gene is possibly TRBD2 (7 bases). The CDR3 runs 18 residues. Trimming removed 6 bases at V and 2 bases at J, with 22 bases between. Germline lookup yields CDR1 SNHLY and CDR2 FYNNEI.

J is TRBJ2-1 and V is TRBV19; D call uncertain. Germline V CDR1 and CDR2: LNHDA, SQIVND (reference sequence). This CDR3 is built from 13 residues. V shed 5 bases and J shed 1 base, with 6 bases lying between them. The CDR3 loop reads CASSLGSYNEQFF. The CDR3 DNA follows: TGTGCCAGTAGTCTCGGTTCCTACAATGAGCAGTTCTTC. The full variable domain, completed using reference TRBV19 and TRBJ2-1, is DGGITQSPKYLFRKEGQNVTLSCEQNLNHDAMYWYRQDPGQGLRLIYYSQIVNDFQKGDIAEGYSVSREKKESFPLTVTSAQKNPTAFYLCASSLGSYNEQFFGPGTRLTVL.

The CDR3 sequence: CATLPHPTGLYSNQPQHF. CDR3 DNA: TGCGCCACCCTACCTCACCCCACAGGGTTATATAGCAATCAGCCCCAGCATTTT. The genes are TRBV10-1 and TRBJ1-5, with D tentatively TRBD1 (6 bases). CDR1 and CDR2 from the germline V gene are WNHNN and SYGVQD (reference sequence). V was shortened by 10 bases and J by 0 bases, with 25 bases between the two germline ends. The CDR3 has 18 amino acids.

V is TRBV6-5 and J is TRBJ1-1, with unresolved D. The CDR3 has 14 residues. Germline V CDR1 and CDR2: MNHEY, SVGAGI. Trimming removed 8 bases from V and 10 bases from J, with 23 bases in between. DNA for the CDR3: TGTGCCAGCGTACCCACCCCGCAGGAGGTCGGAGCTTTCTTT. It is translated as CASVPTPQEVGAFF.

The chain has TRBV4-2 and TRBJ1-5; D perhaps matches TRBD1 (5 bases). There are 16 residues in the CDR3. Germline V CDR1 and CDR2: LGHNA, YNFKEQ. V shed 2 bases and J shed 4 bases, with 15 bases lying between them. For the CDR3, the DNA is TGTGCCAGCAGCCAACCCGGCCAGGGAACGAATCAGCCCCAGCATTTT. Translating gives CASSQPGQGTNQPQHF.

V usage is TRBV28 and J usage is TRBJ1-6; TRBD1 matches 7 bases. The CDR3 is 13 amino acids. Germline V lookup: CDR1 MDHEN, CDR2 SYDVKM. The junction had 4 bases not matched to a gene; V was cut back by 8 bases and J by 6 bases. For the CDR3, the DNA is TGTGCCAGCCTCGGGACAGTTAATTCACCCCTCCACTTT. Its protein product is CASLGTVNSPLHF.

This clone came up a few times. The V call is TRBV5-8, the J call TRBJ1-5, with D hard to call. The V end was cut by 2 bases, the J end by 1 base, with 4 bases between. Germline CDR1 reads SGHTS; CDR2 reads YDEGEE. CDR3 length: 13 residues. CDR3 protein: CASSFGSNQPQHF. In nucleotides, the CDR3 is TGTGCCAGCAGCTTTGGCAGCAATCAGCCCCAGCATTTT. Full variable domain (rest looked up from reference TRBV5-8 and TRBJ1-5): EAGVTQSPTHLIKTRGQQATLRCSPISGHTSVYWYQQALGLGLQFLLWYDEGEERNRGNFPPRFSGRQFPNYSSELNVNALELEDSALYLCASSFGSNQPQHFGDGTRLSIL.

This clone was recorded only once. This chain connects TRBV6-2 or TRBV6-3 to TRBJ2-2; TRBD1 agrees at 8 bases. The CDR3 runs 15 residues. The ends lost 6 bases at V and 5 bases at J; junction bases unmatched: 8. Germline V gene sequence: CDR1 MNHEY, CDR2 SVGEGT. The CDR3, as DNA: TGTGCCAGCAGCCAGACAGGGGTGGGGACCGGGGAGCTGTTTTTT. As protein: CASSQTGVGTGELFF.

The chain recombines TRBV18 with TRBJ2-1; 9 positions match TRBD2. The CDR3 loop spans 15 amino acids. The germline V gene has CDR1 KGHSH and CDR2 LQKENI. V was clipped by 3 bases and J by 5 bases; unmatched bases: 5. CDR3 sequence: CASSPSGRSNNEQFF. CDR3 nucleotide sequence: TGTGCCAGCTCACCCAGCGGGAGGTCCAACAATGAGCAGTTCTTC.

Here the CDR3 reads CASIPGLAYNEQFF. Written as DNA, the CDR3 is TGTGCCAGCATCCCGGGACTAGCCTACAATGAGCAGTTCTTC. The chain is built from TRBV28 and TRBJ2-1, with TRBD2 matching over 8 bases. J lost 2 bases, V lost 7 bases, and 4 bases had no gene match. Germline lookup yields CDR1 MDHEN and CDR2 SYDVKM. The CDR3 sequence is 14 residues long.

The chain is built from TRBV7-9 and TRBJ2-7, with 9 bases fitting TRBD1. The CDR3 runs 14 residues. Trimming took 5 bases from V and 3 from J; bases not matched to a gene: 5. CDR1 SEHNR and CDR2 FQNEAQ come from the germline V gene (reference sequence). CDR3: CASSPRTGVYEQYF. The CDR3 coding sequence is TGTGCCAGCAGCCCCCGGACAGGGGTCTACGAGCAGTACTTC.

The rearrangement uses TRBV5-5 and TRBJ1-1, with D tentatively TRBD1 (6 bases). CDR1 and CDR2 from the germline V gene are SGHKS and YYEKEE (reference sequence). V dropped 2 bases and J dropped 0 bases, with 23 bases sitting between them. The CDR3 is made up of 19 amino acids. The DNA for the CDR3 is TGTGCCAGCAGCTTTCCCCCGGCAGGGGAAAGGGCAGTGAACACTGAAGCTTTCTTT. Its protein product is CASSFPPAGERAVNTEAFF.

The chain employs TRBV15 and TRBJ2-3, with 7 bases fitting TRBD2. The ends lost 0 bases at V and 5 bases at J; junction bases unmatched: 2. CDR3 size: 14 residues. Germline-derived CDR1 and CDR2 are LNHNV and YYDKDF (reference sequence). CDR3 region: CATSRDVAGDTQYF. The CDR3 DNA is TGTGCCACCAGCAGAGATGTAGCGGGAGATACGCAGTATTTT. Combining the CDR3 with reference TRBV15 and TRBJ2-3 gives the whole variable domain DAMVIQNPRYQVTQFGKPVTLSCSQTLNHNVMYWYQQKSSQAPKLLFHYYDKDFNNEADTPDNFQSRRPNTSFCFLDIRSPGLGDTAMYLCATSRDVAGDTQYFGPGTRLTVL.

This clone has only one observation. The chain joins TRBV3-1 (or the pseudogene TRBV3-2) to TRBJ1-1; D ambiguous. The CDR3 runs 15 residues. The V and J ends lost 3 bases and 3 bases respectively, with 14 bases between them. CDR1 is LGHDT and CDR2 is YNNKEL in the germline V gene (reference sequence). CDR3 residues: CASSHGETGDTEAFF. The DNA of the CDR3 is TGTGCCAGCAGCCACGGGGAAACTGGCGACACTGAAGCTTTCTTT.

Concerning this clone: In the same sample, other DNA sequences code for this CDR3. The gene calls are TRBV3-1 (or the pseudogene TRBV3-2) and TRBJ1-1; possible D gene TRBD1, 6 bases. CDR1 is LGHDT and CDR2 is YNNKEL in the germline V gene (reference sequence). Between the trimmed V and J ends, which lost 4 bases and 4 bases, there was a span of 13 bases. The CDR3 length is 14 residues. In DNA form, the CDR3 reads TGTGCCAGCAGCCTGACAGGTGGGAGCACTGAAGCTTTCTTT. Residues: CASSLTGGSTEAFF.

This clone was recorded a few times. This rearrangement joins TRBV9 to TRBJ2-2; TRBD2 is a possible D gene (5 bases). CDR3 length: 14 amino acids. CDR1 is SGDLS, CDR2 YYNGEE, per germline. V was clipped by 4 bases and J by 5 bases, with 12 bases between them. DNA for the CDR3: TGTGCCAGCAGCCCAGCGGTCCAGACCGGGGAGCTGTTTTTT. Translated, it gives CASSPAVQTGELFF.

The V gene is TRBV28, the J gene TRBJ2-7; D is undetermined. This CDR3 contains 17 residues. V was shortened by 6 bases and J by 5 bases, with 26 bases between the two germline ends. Germline-derived CDR1 and CDR2 are MDHEN and SYDVKM. CDR3 sequence (DNA): TGTGCCAGCAGCCCGTTTGGCACGGGTTCTATTATCCACGAGCAGTACTTC. Its protein product is CASSPFGTGSIIHEQYF.

The rearrangement joins TRBV7-8 to TRBJ2-1; 12 bases fit TRBD2. CDR1 is SGHVS and CDR2 is FQNEAQ in the germline V gene. The CDR3 covers 16 residues. V lost 5 bases to trimming and J lost 10 bases; unmatched junction nucleotides: 12. Here the CDR3 DNA reads TGTGCCAGCAGCCTCGGACTAGCGGGATCACCGGGGGAGCAGTTCTTC. Translation gives CASSLGLAGSPGEQFF. Looking up the rest from reference TRBV7-8 and TRBJ2-1 gives the full variable domain: GAGVSQSPRYKVAKRGQDVALRCDPISGHVSLFWYQQALGQGPEFLTYFQNEAQLDKSGLPSDRFFAERPEGSVSTLKIQRTQQEDSAVYLCASSLGLAGSPGEQFFGPGTRLTVL.